The sequence of this TCR beta chain was determined in a study of cytomegalovirus exposure and HLA in healthy donors. Donors had nominal health at sampling but likely had unrecorded immune exposures. The V end was cut by 5 bases, the J end by 4 bases, with 12 bases between. Looked up from germline, CDR1 is SGHTS and CDR2 is YDEGEE. The CDR3 extends over 13 amino acids. Vbeta (60) and Jbeta (13) primers were used in the PCR. Profiled with immunoSEQ multiplex PCR; TCRdb holds only in-frame clones, not every one. The sample carries nearly 65,000 clones, approximately 70% recorded once. The rearrangement uses TRBV5-8 and TRBJ1-2; D call uncertain. Material for sequencing was PBMCs. The origin of this receptor is a man aged 50 or older in good health and CMV-seronegative. The DNA of the CDR3 is TGTGCCAGCAGGCTGACATCCCTCTATGGCTACACCTTC. Translated: CASRLTSLYGYTF.